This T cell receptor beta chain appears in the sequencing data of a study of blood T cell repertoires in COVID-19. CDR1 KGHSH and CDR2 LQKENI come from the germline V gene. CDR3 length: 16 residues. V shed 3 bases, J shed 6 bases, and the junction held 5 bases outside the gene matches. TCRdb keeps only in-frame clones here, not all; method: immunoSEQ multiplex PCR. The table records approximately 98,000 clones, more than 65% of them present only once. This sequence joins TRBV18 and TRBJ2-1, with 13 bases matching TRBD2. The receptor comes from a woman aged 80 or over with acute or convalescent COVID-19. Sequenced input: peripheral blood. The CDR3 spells CASSPSRLAGGNEQFF. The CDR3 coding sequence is TGTGCCAGCTCACCTTCTCGACTAGCGGGGGGCAATGAGCAGTTCTTC. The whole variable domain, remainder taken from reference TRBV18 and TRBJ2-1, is NAGVMQNPRHLVRRRGQEARLRCSPMKGHSHVYWYRQLPEEGLKFMVYLQKENIIDESGMPKERFSAEFPKEGPSILRIQQVVRGDSAAYFCASSPSRLAGGNEQFFGPGTRLTVL.